Listed below are T cell receptor beta chains from one sample, sequenced in a study of blood T cell repertoires in COVID-19. Generated by immunoSEQ multiplex PCR, the TCRdb table keeps only in-frame clones and is missing some. The sample lists 150,000 to 180,000 clones, about four fifths occurring once. The sample consisted of peripheral blood. These receptor sequences come from a woman in her sixties or seventies with acute or convalescent COVID-19. Each CDR3 is given without its conserved first and last residue.

TRBV7-3	TRBJ1-5	ASSPQQGEPQH
TRBV4-2	TRBJ1-4	ASSQYLDRRNEKLF
TRBV18	TRBJ1-1	ASSQTGQNTEAF
TRBV19	TRBJ2-3	ASSPLAGGTDTQY
TRBV5-1	TRBJ2-3	ASSTGLQGIPDTQY
TRBV30	TRBJ2-2	AWSGRLHTGELF
TRBV5-1	TRBJ2-3	ASSPFQGASTDTQY
TRBV11-2	TRBJ1-2	ASSYTGTGIYGYT
TRBV2	TRBJ1-2	ASTGQGNLYGYT
TRBV24-1	TRBJ2-1	ATSDPAGPIQEQF
TRBV4-1	TRBJ2-3	ASSRNPAGGPGPTDTQY
TRBV4-1	TRBJ2-7	ASSPRQGLAGGQDEQY
TRBV6-5	TRBJ1-4	ATGGLANEKLF
TRBV3-1/TRBV3-2	TRBJ1-2	ASRVTGDRGYT
TRBV5-1	TRBJ1-6	ASSLDDSSSYNSPLH
TRBV20-1	TRBJ2-5	SASRQGTSLSQY
TRBV4-1	TRBJ2-5	ASSRGQGGETQY
TRBV29-1	TRBJ2-2	SVVRGASTGELF